The 26 T cell receptor beta chains in this list originate from one sample, sequenced in a study of T cells in Graves' hyperthyroidism and ophthalmopathy. Regions amplified from RNA transcripts were the TCR beta CDR3 regions. With the HTBI primer set, the TCR CDR3 went through a first round of RT-PCR. TCRdb re-derived calls from the multiplex PCR reads in MiXCR, one entry per CDR3 protein. Among roughly 420,000 distinct CDR3 sequences, 15% to 18% were seen once, and the ten largest hold over 12%. Specimen: blood. All receptors derive from a woman aged 18-29 years with Graves' hyperthyroidism.

Many counts were recorded for this clonotype. CDR3 region: CSARGDRGAVHEQYF. The DNA for the CDR3 is TGCAGTGCTAGAGGGGACAGGGGGGCTGTCCACGAGCAGTACTTC. The V gene is TRBV20-1, the J gene TRBJ2-7, with 11 bases that match TRBD1. CDR1 and CDR2 (germline): DFQATT, SNEGSKA (reference sequence). CDR3 length: 15 residues. V trimming: 1 base; J trimming: 5 bases; junction bases outside the gene matches: 7.

This clonotype was counted at least ten times. The rearrangement links TRBV7-9 to TRBJ2-3, with D hard to call. Germline loops: CDR1 SEHNR, CDR2 FQNEAQ (reference sequence). V dropped 5 bases and J dropped 3 bases, with 24 bases sitting between them. The CDR3 covers 18 residues. The CDR3 sequence: CASSPQNVERASTDTQYF. CDR3 in DNA: TGTGCCAGCAGCCCTCAAAATGTGGAAAGGGCGTCAACAGATACGCAGTATTTT.

The J gene is TRBJ1-1, the V gene TRBV11-3; no clear D. Germline V lookup: CDR1 SGHNT, CDR2 YENEEA. This CDR3 is 13 amino acids long. Trimming shortened V by 4 bases and J by 2 bases, and 8 bases separated the two germline ends. CDR3 sequence reads: CASSSPTNTEAFF. DNA of the CDR3: TGTGCCAGCAGCTCCCCCACCAACACTGAAGCTTTCTTT. Drawing the rest from reference TRBV11-3 and TRBJ1-1, the complete variable domain is EAGVVQSPRYKIIEKKQPVAFWCNPISGHNTLYWYLQNLGQGPELLIRYENEEAVDDSQLPKDRFSAERLKGVDSTLKIQPAELGDSAVYLCASSSPTNTEAFFGQGTRLTVV.

In this sample, this clonotype turned up many times. The chain uses TRBV2 and TRBJ1-1; TRBD1 might be the D (6 bases). V was shortened by 10 bases and J by 2 bases, with 14 bases between the two germline ends. The CDR3 is made up of 13 amino acids. Germline V CDR1 and CDR2: SNHLY, FYNNEI. The CDR3 region has the DNA TGTGCCAAGAGGGGGGGGTCAAACACTGAAGCTTTCTTT. Amino acid sequence: CAKRGGSNTEAFF.

There are many counts of this clonotype. The V gene is TRBV5-1, the J gene TRBJ2-7; tentative D call: TRBD1 (5 bases). V was pared by 4 bases and J by 0 bases, with 14 bases between. Germline V lookup: CDR1 SGHRS, CDR2 YFSETQ. The CDR3 sequence is 15 residues long. In nucleotides, the CDR3 is TGCGCCAGCAGCCAGGATGGGGCCCTCTCCTACGAGCAGTACTTC. This codes for CASSQDGALSYEQYF.

The chain carries TRBV4-2 and TRBJ2-7, with D unclear. CDR1 LGHNA and CDR2 YNFKEQ come from the germline V gene. The CDR3 has 15 amino acids. V lost 1 base and J 2 bases, leaving 12 bases between the germline ends. DNA for the CDR3: TGTGCCAGCAGCCAAGTTATAGGATCAGCCTACGAGCAGTACTTC. This gives the protein CASSQVIGSAYEQYF.

This clonotype was seen many times. This chain joins TRBV29-1 and TRBJ2-7; D is perhaps TRBD2 (5 bases). This CDR3 spans 11 amino acids. The V gene's germline CDR1 is SQVTM and CDR2 ANQGSEA. Trimming stripped 7 bases from V and 0 bases from J, with 7 bases between. The CDR3 DNA reads as TGCAGCGGAGGGTTCTCCTACGAGCAGTACTTC. Translating it yields CSGGFSYEQYF.

Worth noting for this clonotype: A much larger clone is a single base away; this may be a read error. The J gene is TRBJ2-7, the V gene TRBV12-3 or TRBV12-4; possibly TRBD2 for D (6 bases). This CDR3 spans 14 amino acids. Trimming removed 5 bases from V and 0 bases from J, with 11 bases in between. The CDR3 loop reads CASSLRGFSYEQYF. Here the CDR3 DNA reads TGTGCCAGCAGTCTCCGGGGGTTCTCCTACGAGCAGTACTTC.

At least ten counts were recorded for this clonotype. The chain uses TRBV3-1 and TRBJ2-5; D possibly corresponds to TRBD2 (5 bases). This CDR3 has 15 residues. Trimming stripped 3 bases from V and 2 bases from J, with 13 bases between. The germline gives CDR1 LGHDT, CDR2 YNNKEL (reference sequence). This chain's CDR3 is CASSHREGSQETQYF. CDR3 bases: TGTGCCAGCAGCCACCGCGAGGGCTCACAAGAGACCCAGTACTTC.

With respect to this clonotype: It may be a read error: a sequence one base away is much more abundant. The CDR3 reads CASRTGNYGYTF. The CDR3 nucleotides are TGTGCCAGCAGGACAGGGAACTATGGCTACACCTTC. This chain connects TRBV28 to TRBJ1-2; 7 positions agree with TRBD1. This CDR3 is built from 12 residues. J was trimmed by 2 bases and V by 6 bases; bases with no gene match: 0. Germline CDR1 and CDR2: MDHEN and SYDVKM.

This clonotype was seen ten or more times. The chain joins TRBV7-9 to TRBJ2-3; possibly TRBD1 or TRBD2 for D (5 bases each). This CDR3 comprises 16 residues. From germline, CDR1 is SEHNR and CDR2 FQNEAQ (reference sequence). Trimming took off 1 base at V and 4 bases at J, with 15 bases between the two ends. The CDR3 DNA sequence: TGTGCCAGCAGCTTAGTAATCTGGGGGAGCGCAGATACGCAGTATTTT. This sequence encodes CASSLVIWGSADTQYF.

The sample holds many counts of this clonotype. The chain employs TRBV3-1 and TRBJ2-1; TRBD2 matches 9 bases. CDR1 is LGHDT and CDR2 is YNNKEL in the germline V gene (reference sequence). Trimming at V came to 3 bases and at J to 7 bases, leaving 4 bases not matched to a gene. The CDR3 extends over 14 amino acids. Here the CDR3 DNA reads TGTGCCAGCAGCCAGAGCGGGAGGAAAAATGAGCAGTTCTTC. Translation gives CASSQSGRKNEQFF.

The chain recombines TRBV4-1 with TRBJ2-1; 9 positions match TRBD1. There are 16 residues in the CDR3. Looked up from germline, CDR1 is MGHRA and CDR2 is YSYEKL. V dropped 4 bases and J dropped 5; count of bases not matched to a gene: 9. CDR3: CASSRPGQGIDNEQFF. The CDR3 coding sequence is TGCGCCAGCAGCCGCCCGGGACAGGGAATTGACAATGAGCAGTTCTTC.

This clonotype was seen at least ten times. V and J are TRBV6-1 and TRBJ1-5, with no clear D. Germline V gene data show CDR1 as MNHNS and CDR2 as SASEGT. The CDR3 contains 14 residues. V was cut by 1 base and J by 0 bases, with 4 bases left in between. CDR3 protein: CASSEGNSNQPQHF. The CDR3, as DNA: TGTGCCAGCAGTGAAGGGAATAGCAATCAGCCCCAGCATTTT.

The CDR3 loop is CASRRWDSRVEPQHF. For the CDR3, the DNA is TGCGCCAGCAGAAGGTGGGACAGCCGGGTCGAGCCCCAGCATTTT. The V and J genes are TRBV4-1 and TRBJ1-5; TRBD1 matches 7 bases. Germline V lookup: CDR1 MGHRA, CDR2 YSYEKL. The CDR3 is 15 amino acids. Trimming at V came to 6 bases and at J to 8 bases, leaving 13 bases not matched to a gene.

As to this clonotype: The germline gene is not matched at one end of the junction; a read error may be the cause. V usage is TRBV3-1 and J usage is TRBJ2-7; D may be TRBD2 (6 bases). This CDR3 is built from 15 residues. Germline V gives CDR1 LGHDT, CDR2 YNNKEL (reference sequence). Here the CDR3 DNA reads TGTGCCAGCAGCGGTTCGGCGGGGCTCTCCTACGAGCGGTACTTC. Its protein product is CASSGSAGLSYERYF.

In its sample, this clonotype was seen once. The junction shows a germline mismatch at one end, possibly a read error. This sequence joins TRBV20-1 and TRBJ1-3, with D uncertain. The germline V gene has CDR1 DFQATT and CDR2 SNEGSKA (reference sequence). The CDR3 sequence is 15 residues long. CDR3 DNA: TGCAGTGCTAGTTCCCGTGCCAGCTCTGGAAACACCACATATTTT. This encodes CSASSRASSGNTTYF.

Notes on this clonotype: This may arise from a read error, as a much more abundant clone is one base away. This chain uses TRBV27 with TRBJ2-1; D tentatively fits TRBD1 or TRBD2 (5 bases each). The J call may be incorrect, as the DNA end agrees better with TRBJ2-7. CDR3 length: 15 residues. The V gene's germline CDR1 is MNHEY and CDR2 SMNVEV (reference sequence). CDR3 in DNA: TGTGCCAGCAGTTTGCAGGGTAGCGCGTACAATGAGCAGTACTTC. Its translation: CASSLQGSAYNEQYF.

This clonotype was found many times. This rearrangement joins TRBV20-1 to TRBJ1-6; D is unclear. Per germline, CDR1 DFQATT and CDR2 SNEGSKA (reference sequence). The V and J ends lost 2 bases and 11 bases respectively, with 13 bases between them. The CDR3 is 13 residues long. CDR3 protein: CSARSQLMAPLHF. DNA for the CDR3: TGCAGTGCTAGATCACAGCTCATGGCACCCCTCCACTTT.

On this clonotype itself: A much larger clone sits a single nucleotide away, making a read error possible. V and J are TRBV27 and TRBJ2-1; 11 nucleotides align to TRBD1. The CDR3 totals 16 residues. Trimming cost V 0 bases and J 7 bases; bases outside gene matches: 5. Germline V lookup: CDR1 MNHEY, CDR2 SMNVEV (reference sequence). The CDR3 here is CASSLSPRDRGNEQFF. The CDR3, as DNA: TGTGCCAGCAGTTTATCGCCCCGGGACAGGGGGAATGAGCAGTTCTTC.

This clonotype has at least ten counts. The chain is built from TRBV5-1 and TRBJ2-2; a weak D match, TRBD1 (6 bases). V lost 7 bases to trimming and J lost 0 bases, with 28 bases between them. Germline V lookup: CDR1 SGHRS, CDR2 YFSETQ. The CDR3 has 20 amino acids. CDR3 nucleotides: TGCGCCAGCTACGCGCCTTCCTCCAGGGGACCGAGCCCGAACACCGGGGAGCTGTTTTTT. It codes for CASYAPSSRGPSPNTGELFF.

The chain links TRBV7-3 to TRBJ1-3, with D possibly TRBD1 on 6 matching bases. This CDR3 contains 14 residues. The V end lost 2 bases, the J end lost 4 bases, and 9 bases lay between the germline ends. Germline-derived CDR1 and CDR2 are SGHTA and FQGTGA. CDR3 sequence: CASSLYGGGNTIYF. DNA for the CDR3: TGTGCCAGCAGCTTATACGGGGGCGGAAACACCATATATTTT.

This clonotype was counted many times. This rearrangement joins TRBV3-1 to TRBJ2-1; 15 bases fit TRBD2. Losses at the gene ends were 4 bases for V and 7 bases for J; bases not matched to a gene: 14. The length of the CDR3 is 19 residues. The germline CDR1 and CDR2 sequences are LGHDT and YNNKEL (reference sequence). The CDR3, as DNA: TGTGCCAGCAGCCCCCGGGATGGGACTAGCGGGAGGAGGTTGAATGAGCAGTTCTTC. Its protein is CASSPRDGTSGRRLNEQFF.

This chain joins TRBV6-1 and TRBJ2-5, with D tentatively TRBD2 (5 bases). The germline V gene has CDR1 MNHNS and CDR2 SASEGT. This CDR3 is 14 amino acids long. Trimming took 5 bases from V and 4 from J, leaving 14 bases between them. The CDR3: CASSRITRRETQYF. The CDR3 bases are TGTGCCAGCAGTCGAATCACTAGGAGAGAGACCCAGTACTTC.

This clonotype was counted between two and nine times. CDR3 nucleotide sequence: TGCGCCAGCAGCCAAGAGGGATCAGAGACCCAGTACTTC. Protein sequence: CASSQEGSETQYF. This chain uses TRBV4-3 with TRBJ2-5; D unresolved. V lost 0 bases to trimming and J lost 4 bases, with 6 bases between them. CDR1 is LGHNA, CDR2 YSLEER, per germline. The CDR3 consists of 13 residues.

By sample fraction, this clonotype is medium-sized. The chain employs TRBV29-1 and TRBJ2-7; D unclear. The CDR3 runs 12 residues. Germline V gene lookup returns CDR1 SQVTM and CDR2 ANQGSEA. The V end was cut by 6 bases, the J end by 0 bases, with 9 bases between. The CDR3 sequence is CSVATPSYEQYF. CDR3 coding DNA: TGCAGCGTGGCGACACCCTCCTACGAGCAGTACTTC.